There are a few counts of the clone carrying this T cell receptor (beta chain). Its target is unknown. The study reverse transcribed the entire isolated RNA, so it sequenced expressed TCRB transcripts. Libraries were prepared by immunoSEQ multiplex PCR; TCRdb keeps only in-frame clonotypes and omits some of them. The sample has approximately 260,000 clones, about 23% seen once. CDR3 length equals 15 residues. The germline gives CDR1 SGHTA, CDR2 FQGTGA. Trimming cost V 6 bases and J 5 bases, with 19 bases left between them. The collection from each donor was one heparinised blood draw averaging roughly 100 mL. This record belongs to a study of beta chain features in type 1 diabetes. Notes on the study in general: Significant though moderate, a shortening of TCRB CDR3s appeared in all four CD4+ subsets of Type 1 diabetes patients.

This clonotype was obtained from a woman aged 25 to 39 with type 1 diabetes. V usage is TRBV7-3 and J usage is TRBJ1-1; possibly TRBD1 for D (5 bases). Sequences were obtained from naive CD4+ T cells from blood. The CDR3 DNA follows: TGTGCCAGCAGGGCGGACACCCTCGGGGGAACTGAAGCTTTCTTT. Its protein is CASRADTLGGTEAFF.